A selection of T cell receptor beta chains follows, all from one sample in a study of blood T cell repertoires in COVID-19. Sequencing was performed with immunoSEQ multiplex PCR; in TCRdb, only in-frame clones are kept and a portion is missing. The sample lists 14,000 or so clones; approximately 82% were seen once. The sequencing input was peripheral blood. The origin of the receptors is a woman aged 50 to 65 with active or convalescent COVID-19. CDR3s include the opening cysteine and the closing phenylalanine or tryptophan. Each record gives: D gene, V gene, J gene, clone size, CDR3 DNA, CDR3 protein. The D gene is left open where the match is weak. Clone size is given for some rows only: seen once, a few or many times, or a class if the clone is expanded.

D: TRBD2
V: TRBV3-1/TRBV3-2
J: TRBJ2-3
size: -
DNA: TGTGCCAGCAGATCTAGCGGGAGGGGCACAGATACGCAGTATTTT
CDR3: CASRSSGRGTDTQYF

D: -
V: TRBV9
J: TRBJ2-3
size: -
DNA: TGTGCCAGCAGCGTAGTGAGCGGAGCCAGGACAGATACGCAGTATTTT
CDR3: CASSVVSGARTDTQYF

D: -
V: TRBV6-5
J: TRBJ1-1
size: -
DNA: TGTGCCAGCAGTTACGGGGCAGGTGGTACAGCTTTCTTT
CDR3: CASSYGAGGTAFF

D: TRBD1
V: TRBV28
J: TRBJ2-7
size: -
DNA: TGTGCCAGCAGGGGACAGGGCTACGAGCAGTACTTC
CDR3: CASRGQGYEQYF

D: -
V: TRBV4-1
J: TRBJ2-7
size: -
DNA: TGCGCCAGCAGCCAAGATGGAGTAGAGCAGTACTTC
CDR3: CASSQDGVEQYF

D: -
V: TRBV28
J: TRBJ1-2
size: -
DNA: TGTGCCAGCGCCCCCCCGACAGAACACTGGAATGGCTACACCTTC
CDR3: CASAPPTEHWNGYTF

D: -
V: TRBV14
J: TRBJ1-2
size: few
DNA: TGTGCCAGCAGCCAATCAAGGGGCTCGGGCTACACCTTC
CDR3: CASSQSRGSGYTF

D: -
V: TRBV7-9
J: TRBJ2-1
size: few
DNA: TGTGCCAGCAGCTTAGGAGGGGGCTCCTACAATGAGCAGTTCTTC
CDR3: CASSLGGGSYNEQFF

D: TRBD1
V: TRBV6-5
J: TRBJ1-3
size: -
DNA: TGTGCCATCCAACAGGGGACCGGAAACACCATATATTTT
CDR3: CAIQQGTGNTIYF

D: -
V: TRBV7-9
J: TRBJ2-2
size: -
DNA: TGTGCCAGCAGCTCCCAGACGACAGCCGACACCGGGGAGCTGTTTTTT
CDR3: CASSSQTTADTGELFF

D: -
V: TRBV6-5
J: TRBJ2-7
size: -
DNA: TGTGCCAGCGGGGGACAATTTGCGTCCTACGAGCAGTACTTC
CDR3: CASGGQFASYEQYF

D: -
V: TRBV11-1
J: TRBJ1-1
size: -
DNA: TGTGCCAGCAGCAACTTGGGGGGAAACACTGAAGCTTTCTTT
CDR3: CASSNLGGNTEAFF

D: -
V: TRBV27
J: TRBJ2-7
size: -
DNA: TGTGCCAGCAGAGAACGACTAGTAGGGTCCTACGAGCAGTACTTC
CDR3: CASRERLVGSYEQYF

D: -
V: TRBV5-1
J: TRBJ2-5
size: -
DNA: TGCGCCAGCAGCTTGGTAGCCAGCCAAGAGACCCAGTACTTC
CDR3: CASSLVASQETQYF

D: -
V: TRBV6-4
J: TRBJ1-5
size: once
DNA: TGTGCCAGCAGTGACTCAGGAGGGGAGGTTCAGCCCCAGCATTTT
CDR3: CASSDSGGEVQPQHF

D: -
V: TRBV7-9
J: TRBJ1-4
size: few
DNA: TGTGCCAGCAGCTTCATAGGGGGGGATGAAAAACTGTTTTTT
CDR3: CASSFIGGDEKLFF

D: TRBD1
V: TRBV28
J: TRBJ1-2
size: -
DNA: TGTGCCAGCAGTTTACCTCAGGGGGCTAACTATGGCTACACCTTC
CDR3: CASSLPQGANYGYTF

D: TRBD1
V: TRBV5-6
J: TRBJ2-7
size: -
DNA: TGTGCCAGCAGCCCCCGGGGACAGGCGACCTACGAGCAGTACTTC
CDR3: CASSPRGQATYEQYF

D: -
V: TRBV28
J: TRBJ2-7
size: -
DNA: TGTGCCAGCAGTTTAGACATTGACGAGCAGTACTTC
CDR3: CASSLDIDEQYF

D: -
V: TRBV11-3
J: TRBJ2-1
size: medium-sized
DNA: TGTGCCAGCAGCATTACAGGGTTAGAGCAGTTCTTC
CDR3: CASSITGLEQFF

D: -
V: TRBV9
J: TRBJ1-6
size: -
DNA: TGTGCCAGCAGCGTAGCCCAGGGGTTCTATAATTCACCCCTCCACTTT
CDR3: CASSVAQGFYNSPLHF

D: -
V: TRBV25-1
J: TRBJ2-3
size: -
DNA: TGTGCCAGCAGTGAATTATATGTGGGGCGATTGTCGACAGATACGCAGTATTTT
CDR3: CASSELYVGRLSTDTQYF

D: TRBD1
V: TRBV7-6
J: TRBJ2-3
size: -
DNA: TGTGCCAGCAGCTTGGAGGGACAGGGGGTGACAGATACGCAGTATTTT
CDR3: CASSLEGQGVTDTQYF

D: -
V: TRBV28
J: TRBJ1-4
size: -
DNA: TGTGCCAGCAGTACAGGTGCTAATGAAAAACTGTTTTTT
CDR3: CASSTGANEKLFF

D: TRBD2
V: TRBV6-5
J: TRBJ2-2
size: -
DNA: TGTGCCAGCAGTTACTCGAGGGCGGGAGCGGTCGGGGAGCTGTTTTTT
CDR3: CASSYSRAGAVGELFF

D: TRBD1
V: TRBV4-1
J: TRBJ2-7
size: -
DNA: TGCGCCAGCAGCCACCCCGGGACAGGGGCCTACGAGCAGTACTTC
CDR3: CASSHPGTGAYEQYF

D: TRBD2
V: TRBV6-5
J: TRBJ2-3
size: -
DNA: TGTGCCAGCAGCCAACTAGCGGAGAGCACAGATACGCAGTATTTT
CDR3: CASSQLAESTDTQYF

D: -
V: TRBV5-6
J: TRBJ2-7
size: -
DNA: TGTGCCAGCAGCCCGGGTCTGGGTGAAGGTCCCTACGAGCAGTACTTC
CDR3: CASSPGLGEGPYEQYF

D: -
V: TRBV28
J: TRBJ1-3
size: once
DNA: TGTGCCAGCAGGGTTCGACAGGCTGGAAACACCATATATTTT
CDR3: CASRVRQAGNTIYF

D: TRBD2
V: TRBV28
J: TRBJ2-3
size: -
DNA: TGTGCCAGCGCCCCCGGGGGGCTAGCGGGAGAATCAGATACGCAGTATTTT
CDR3: CASAPGGLAGESDTQYF

D: TRBD1
V: TRBV7-2
J: TRBJ1-5
size: -
DNA: TGTGCCAGCAGCTTAGGGGGACAGGGGAATCAGCCCCAGCATTTT
CDR3: CASSLGGQGNQPQHF

D: -
V: TRBV2
J: TRBJ2-5
size: -
DNA: TGTGCCAGCATGAGACAGGGAGGTATTGAGACCCAGTACTTC
CDR3: CASMRQGGIETQYF

D: -
V: TRBV2
J: TRBJ2-5
size: -
DNA: TGTGCCAGCAGTGAAATCCCGGGGAATGAAGAGACCCAGTACTTC
CDR3: CASSEIPGNEETQYF

D: TRBD1
V: TRBV2
J: TRBJ2-2
size: few
DNA: TGTGCCAGCAGGGGTGACAGGGACAGGGAGAACACCGGGGAGCTGTTTTTT
CDR3: CASRGDRDRENTGELFF

D: TRBD2
V: TRBV24-1
J: TRBJ2-1
size: -
DNA: TGTGCCACCAGTGATTTGGAGCGGCGAGGGACTAGCGGTGGCAATGAGCAGTTCTTC
CDR3: CATSDLERRGTSGGNEQFF

D: -
V: TRBV12-3/TRBV12-4
J: TRBJ2-1
size: -
DNA: TGTGCCAGCAGGCTTACTAGCCCCCTGGAGCAGTTCTTC
CDR3: CASRLTSPLEQFF

D: -
V: TRBV24-1
J: TRBJ1-5
size: -
DNA: TGTGCCACCAGTGAAGGCGGGTTCGGTCAGCCCCAGCATTTT
CDR3: CATSEGGFGQPQHF

D: -
V: TRBV4-1
J: TRBJ1-1
size: -
DNA: TGCGCCAGCAGCCAACGAGGAGGAAAGGGGGGGCCAAACACTGAAGCTTTCTTT
CDR3: CASSQRGGKGGPNTEAFF

D: TRBD2
V: TRBV27
J: TRBJ2-2
size: -
DNA: TGTGCCAGCAGTTATTCCAGCGGGGGTGTCACCGGGGAGCTGTTTTTT
CDR3: CASSYSSGGVTGELFF

D: -
V: TRBV2
J: TRBJ1-2
size: medium-sized
DNA: TGTGCCAGCCGCGCGAATCCGTCCGACTATGGCTACACCTTC
CDR3: CASRANPSDYGYTF